Shown below are 15 T cell receptor beta chains from a single sample sequenced in a study of neoadjuvant anti-PD-1 for oral cavity cancer. The data were produced by immunoSEQ multiplex PCR, yet TCRdb's version contains in-frame clones alone and is incomplete. The data contain approximately 17,000 clones, 55% to 75% of them seen just once; the ten biggest clones take up about 3%. The sequencing used PBMCs, collected before nivolumab (anti-PD-1) treatment. These receptors originate from a person aged 35 to 85 with oral cavity squamous cell carcinoma.

For the CDR3, the DNA is TGTGCCAGCAGCCAAGGTCCTAGCGGGAAGCCATACAATGAGCAGTTCTTC. It encodes CASSQGPSGKPYNEQFF. The chain recombines TRBV14 with TRBJ2-1; 9 bases line up with TRBD2. CDR1 is SGHDN and CDR2 is FVKESK in the germline V gene. Losses at the gene ends were 1 base for V and 4 bases for J; bases not matched to a gene: 8. The CDR3 has 17 amino acids.

In its sample, this clone was seen a few times. The chain couples TRBV18 to TRBJ1-2, with D hard to call. Germline-derived CDR1 and CDR2 are KGHSH and LQKENI. The CDR3 length is 14 residues. Trimming took 3 bases from V and 2 from J, leaving 10 bases between them. The CDR3 here is CASSPPNSNYGYTF. As DNA, the CDR3 is TGTGCCAGCTCACCTCCCAACTCCAACTATGGCTACACCTTC.

V is TRBV7-9 and J is TRBJ2-7; no reliable D call. The CDR3 is made up of 15 amino acids. V dropped 4 bases and J dropped 6 bases, with 19 bases sitting between them. CDR1 SEHNR and CDR2 FQNEAQ come from the germline V gene (reference sequence). The CDR3 protein is CASSSTAEEVGEQYF. For the CDR3, the DNA is TGTGCCAGCAGCTCGACGGCCGAAGAGGTGGGCGAGCAGTACTTC.

The table lists this clone with a few counts. This rearrangement joins TRBV19 to TRBJ1-6; unclear D gene. The CDR3 consists of 12 residues. V shed 5 bases and J shed 10 bases, with 9 bases lying between them. Germline-derived CDR1 and CDR2 are LNHDA and SQIVND (reference sequence). The CDR3 reads CASSPQESPLHF. Here the CDR3 DNA reads TGTGCCAGTAGTCCCCAAGAATCACCCCTCCACTTT. Full variable domain (missing parts from reference TRBV19 and TRBJ1-6): DGGITQSPKYLFRKEGQNVTLSCEQNLNHDAMYWYRQDPGQGLRLIYYSQIVNDFQKGDIAEGYSVSREKKESFPLTVTSAQKNPTAFYLCASSPQESPLHFGNGTRLTVT.

The V and J genes are TRBV4-1 and TRBJ2-5, with TRBD1 matching over 7 bases. This CDR3 comprises 16 residues. V lost 3 bases and J lost 5; bases outside the gene matches: 12. Germline loops: CDR1 MGHRA, CDR2 YSYEKL. CDR3 sequence (DNA): TGCGCCAGCAGCCAGATCCCCCCGACAGGGATTGAGACCCAGTACTTC. Amino acids: CASSQIPPTGIETQYF.

This clone was seen a handful of times. The chain carries TRBV7-3 and TRBJ2-3, with D perhaps being TRBD1 or TRBD2 (6 bases each). Germline V gives CDR1 SGHTA, CDR2 FQGTGA. V lost 2 bases and J lost 2, with 11 bases in between. The CDR3 sequence is 15 residues long. The CDR3 nucleotides are TGTGCCAGCAGCTTAGGGGGGCCTGTCACAGATACGCAGTATTTT. The encoded protein is CASSLGGPVTDTQYF.

V is TRBV27 and J is TRBJ1-2, with TRBD1 as a possible D gene (6 bases). The ends were cut back, 5 bases at V and 0 bases at J, with 13 bases in the middle. The CDR3 extends over 15 amino acids. Germline V lookup: CDR1 MNHEY, CDR2 SMNVEV (reference sequence). DNA of the CDR3: TGTGCCAGCAGTCCAGCCGGGACAACTAACTATGGCTACACCTTC. Its protein is CASSPAGTTNYGYTF.

The sample holds a few counts of this clone. The V and J genes are TRBV5-1 and TRBJ2-3; no reliable D call. The CDR3 loop spans 12 amino acids. Between the trimmed V and J ends, which lost 0 bases and 2 bases, there was a span of 1 base. Germline-derived CDR1 and CDR2 are SGHRS and YFSETQ. Here the CDR3 reads CASSLVTDTQYF. The CDR3 nucleotides read TGCGCCAGCAGCTTGGTCACAGATACGCAGTATTTT.

The gene calls are TRBV28 and TRBJ1-5; 9 nucleotides align to TRBD1. V shed 6 bases and J 7 bases; nucleotides not matched to a gene: 7. Germline CDR1 reads MDHEN; CDR2 reads SYDVKM. The CDR3 loop spans 14 amino acids. The CDR3 protein is CASSLTGGRQPQHF. Here the CDR3 DNA reads TGTGCCAGCAGCCTGACAGGGGGTCGGCAGCCCCAGCATTTT.

This chain connects TRBV9 to TRBJ1-1; D is perhaps TRBD1 (5 bases). V shed 2 bases and J shed 1 base, with 9 bases lying between them. Germline CDR1 reads SGDLS; CDR2 reads YYNGEE. This CDR3 spans 14 amino acids. The CDR3 sequence is CASSVVDKNTEAFF. As DNA, the CDR3 is TGTGCCAGCAGCGTGGTGGACAAGAACACTGAAGCTTTCTTT.

Here the CDR3 reads CATSRDPADTQYF. CDR3 DNA: TGTGCCACCAGCAGGGATCCGGCAGATACGCAGTATTTT. The chain combines TRBV15 with TRBJ2-3, with D hard to call. CDR1 and CDR2 (germline): LNHNV, YYDKDF (reference sequence). This CDR3 contains 13 residues. Deletions cut 3 bases from V and 4 bases from J, with 8 bases between.

Within the sample, this clone is medium-sized. The chain joins TRBV2 to TRBJ1-5, with D perhaps matching TRBD1 (5 bases). The germline V gene has CDR1 SNHLY and CDR2 FYNNEI. CDR3 size: 14 residues. V lost 5 bases to trimming and J lost 2 bases, with 10 bases between them. The CDR3 reads CASSLGQGNQPQHF. As DNA, the CDR3 is TGTGCCAGCAGTCTGGGGCAAGGCAATCAGCCCCAGCATTTT.

The chain couples TRBV4-1 to TRBJ2-2; D is perhaps TRBD1 or TRBD2 (6 bases each). There are 16 residues in the CDR3. Trimming removed 1 base from V and 7 bases from J, with 16 bases in between. Germline V lookup: CDR1 MGHRA, CDR2 YSYEKL. The CDR3 spells CASSQANLGGGGELFF. CDR3 sequence (DNA): TGCGCCAGCAGCCAAGCGAATCTGGGGGGCGGCGGGGAGCTGTTTTTT.

Written as DNA, the CDR3 is TGTGCCATCAGAGAGGGACTGGAGAGCTCCTACGAGCAGTACTTC. It codes for CAIREGLESSYEQYF. The chain couples TRBV10-3 to TRBJ2-7; TRBD2 might be the D (6 bases). The germline V and J ends were trimmed by 6 bases and 0 bases, with 15 bases remaining between them. CDR3 length: 15 amino acids. Germline V CDR1 and CDR2: ENHRY, SYGVKD.

The rearrangement joins TRBV2 to TRBJ2-4, with a possible D match to TRBD2 (5 bases). The CDR3 extends over 13 amino acids. Per germline, CDR1 SNHLY and CDR2 FYNNEI. Trimming stripped 5 bases from V and 5 bases from J, with 10 bases between. The CDR3 nucleotides are TGTGCCAGCAGTCGCACTAGAGAAAACATTCAGTACTTC. This translates into CASSRTRENIQYF.